The present T cell receptor beta chain was sequenced within a study of T cell changes during pregnancy in multiple sclerosis (dated by TCRdb to about 2019). Background on the whole study: The study examined how the T cell repertoire changed over the course of pregnancy in women with multiple sclerosis.

The CDR3 goes from the cysteine to the phenylalanine over 12 residues. CDR3 DNA only is kept here, 36 bases in frame from base 1. V and J are truncated by 5 bases and 3 bases respectively, leaving an intervening sequence of 8 bases. From the germline V gene, CDR1 is SNHLY and CDR2 is FYNNEI. Libraries were made using the immunoSEQ multiplex PCR assay. Imported from immuneACCESS, the table was reduced by TCRdb to in-frame sequences with V and J called. These copies leave out some clones; in studies compared against another copy, an unresolved V gene accounts for under half, and the cause of the remainder is not known. The sample yields tens of thousands of clones; around 90% were counted once. The ten top clones hold 0.75% to 0.9% of the sample. With respect to this clone: Its antigen is unknown. Within one base of it there is no much larger clone, and no base qualities were kept.

The chain uses TRBV2 and TRBJ2-7; a weak D assignment points to TRBD1 (5 bases agree). This sample comprised CD4+ T cells from peripheral blood mononuclear cells, obtained after pregnancy. This TCR was recovered from a female donor in good health, enrolled as a control in a pregnancy study. The CDR3 in this case is CASSSQGYEQYF. The nucleotides are TGTGCCAGCAGTTCGCAGGGCTACGAGCAGTACTTC. Joined to the reference TRBV2 and TRBJ2-7 proteins, this CDR3 gives the full variable domain: EPEVTQTPSHQVTQMGQEVILRCVPISNHLYFYWYRQILGQKVEFLVSFYNNEISEKSEIFDDQFSVERPDGSNFTLKIRSTKLEDSAMYFCASSSQGYEQYFGPGTRLTVT.